This paragraph covers one T cell receptor beta chain sequence. Its target is unknown. Terminally differentiated effector memory CD45RA+ cells were excluded by CCR7 positive selection of CD45RO-negative cells. Trimming shortened V by 2 bases and J by 7 bases, and 5 bases separated the two germline ends. This CDR3 is 10 amino acids long. In germline, CDR1 is DFQATT, CDR2 SNEGSKA (reference sequence). The authors loaded approximately 220 ng DNA, 28,000 or so T cell genomes, into sorted-subset replicate PCRs. Original methodology: Junction-only sequences without quality scores came from ImmunoSEQ, so filtering differed. Generated by immunoSEQ multiplex PCR, the TCRdb table keeps only in-frame clones and is missing some. V and J calls and clone size are given by that table; D and trimming were obtained from the DNA. The table shows around 1,900,000 clones, with approximately 92% occurring only once. This specimen comes from a study of shared clonotypes between healthy human individuals.

Study-wide results and limits: Non-shared clonotypes had lower generation probabilities than those shared by all four donors.

Sequenced material: naive CD8+ T cells from PBMCs. The V call is TRBV20-1, the J call TRBJ1-1; D not certain. This receptor was obtained from a young man in good health. Some clones in this sample may be carry-over from other donors' samples. CDR3 DNA: TGCAGTGCTAGAAGTGGTGAAGCTTTCTTT. It yields the protein CSARSGEAFF.